The present entry profiles one TCR beta chain with its context. One entry per CDR3 protein, called by TCRdb with MiXCR from the 5' RACE reads. The sample contains roughly 200,000 distinct CDR3 sequences, more than 15% of which appear only once. This specimen comes from a study of T-cell memory formation after mild COVID-19. The sequence was obtained from an adult woman who had mild COVID-19 (a few samples of this study predate the infection). Cell type and time point are not known. Sequencing input: PBMCs or a T cell subset sorted from them (not recorded which).

CDR3: CASSYPSGGTNTGELFF. The CDR3, as DNA: TGTGCCAGCAGTTACCCTAGCGGGGGGACCAACACCGGGGAGCTGTTTTTT. The J gene is TRBJ2-2, the V gene TRBV6-5; the match to TRBD2 covers 11 bases. The J segment lost 2 bases and the V segment lost 2 bases, leaving 4 bases of the junction unmatched. Germline CDR1 and CDR2: MNHEY and SVGAGI. The CDR3 totals 17 residues.